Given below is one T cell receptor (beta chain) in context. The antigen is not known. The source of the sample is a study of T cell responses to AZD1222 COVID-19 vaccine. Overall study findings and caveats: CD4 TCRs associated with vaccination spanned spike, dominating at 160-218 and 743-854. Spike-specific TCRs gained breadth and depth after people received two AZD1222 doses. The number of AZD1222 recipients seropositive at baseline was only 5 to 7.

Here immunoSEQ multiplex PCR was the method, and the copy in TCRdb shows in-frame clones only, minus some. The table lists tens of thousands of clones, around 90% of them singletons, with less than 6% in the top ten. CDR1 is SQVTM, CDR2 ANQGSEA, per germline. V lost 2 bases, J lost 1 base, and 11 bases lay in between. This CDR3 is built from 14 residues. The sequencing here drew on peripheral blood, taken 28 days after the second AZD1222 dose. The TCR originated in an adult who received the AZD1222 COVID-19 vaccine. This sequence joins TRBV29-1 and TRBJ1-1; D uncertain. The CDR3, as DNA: TGCAGCGTTGAATCCGCAGGTTGGAACACTGAAGCTTTCTTT. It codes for CSVESAGWNTEAFF.